This T cell receptor beta chain was sequenced for a study of T cell responses to AZD1222 COVID-19 vaccine. Study-level results: Donors in the cohort were predominantly white British and more often female, and clonal diversity was possibly underestimated. Just six people given AZD1222 tested seropositive at baseline.

Clones were read by immunoSEQ multiplex PCR, and TCRdb kept only the in-frame ones, dropping some. The profile covers about 90,000 clones, with around 91% appearing a single time and roughly 5.6% taken by the ten largest. About this clone itself: Its cognate antigen is unknown.

The V and J ends lost 0 bases and 3 bases respectively, with 14 bases between them. CDR3 length: 16 amino acids. Germline CDR1 and CDR2: MNHEY and SVGEGT. The receptor's source is an adult in good health. Source: peripheral blood, taken on day 0 of MenACWY control vaccination. The V gene is TRBV6-2 or TRBV6-3, the J gene TRBJ1-1; weak D call: TRBD1 (5 bases). The CDR3 DNA reads TGTGCCAGCAGTTACTCCCAGGGAGGGGTGGACACTGAAGCTTTCTTT. It yields the protein CASSYSQGGVDTEAFF.